There are a few counts of the clone carrying this T cell receptor beta chain. Its antigen remains unidentified. The data originate from a study of T-cell reconstitution after alpha-beta-depleted transplantation in children. Points from the study as a whole: Once a year had passed after transplant, T-cell counts and diversity came mostly from newly produced T cells.

The CDR3 has 13 residues. With 6 bases removed from V and 1 base from J, the gap between germline ends came to 12 bases. Germline loops: CDR1 SQVTM, CDR2 ANQGSEA. A library of TCRbeta sequences, prepared with unique molecular identifiers, was generated. TCRdb analysed the PCR reads with MiXCR anew, one entry per CDR3 protein. The sample records about 980,000 distinct CDR3 sequences, 25% to 30% being singletons. The sequence was collected from a boy younger than two who had a stem cell transplant for SCID, so the T cells may come from the graft donor. Material: PBMCs, mostly from graft donor cells, obtained 360 days after TCRalphabeta/CD19-depleted stem cell transplant. The chain couples TRBV29-1 to TRBJ1-1; the D is unclear. The CDR3 protein is CSVRPTTNTEAFF. The CDR3 nucleotides read TGCAGCGTGCGACCGACTACGAACACTGAAGCTTTCTTT.